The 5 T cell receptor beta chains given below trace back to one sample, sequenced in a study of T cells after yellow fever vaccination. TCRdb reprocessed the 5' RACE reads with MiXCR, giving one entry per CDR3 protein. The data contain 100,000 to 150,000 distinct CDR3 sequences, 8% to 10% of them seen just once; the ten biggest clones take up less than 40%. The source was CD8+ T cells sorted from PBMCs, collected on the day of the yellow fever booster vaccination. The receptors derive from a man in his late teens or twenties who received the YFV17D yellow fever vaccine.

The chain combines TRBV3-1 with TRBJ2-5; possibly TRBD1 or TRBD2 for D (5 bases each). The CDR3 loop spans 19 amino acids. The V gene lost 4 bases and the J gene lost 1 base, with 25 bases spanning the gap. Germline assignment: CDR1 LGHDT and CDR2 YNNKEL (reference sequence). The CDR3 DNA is TGTGCCAGCAGCCCGACTTTCGGCCGTCGGAAAGGGACCCAAGAGACCCAGTACTTC. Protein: CASSPTFGRRKGTQETQYF.

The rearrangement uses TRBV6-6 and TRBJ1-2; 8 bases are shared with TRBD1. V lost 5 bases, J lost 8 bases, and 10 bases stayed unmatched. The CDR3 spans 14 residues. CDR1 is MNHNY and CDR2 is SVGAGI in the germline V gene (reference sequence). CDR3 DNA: TGTGCCAGCAGTCGAAGGACAGGGAGTTTAGGCTACACCTTC. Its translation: CASSRRTGSLGYTF.

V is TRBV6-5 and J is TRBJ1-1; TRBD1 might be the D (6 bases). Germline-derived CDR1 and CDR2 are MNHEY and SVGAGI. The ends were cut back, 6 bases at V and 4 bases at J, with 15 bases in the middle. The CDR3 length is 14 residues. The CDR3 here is CASSPQGGGTEAFF. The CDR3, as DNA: TGTGCCAGCAGCCCACAGGGTGGTGGCACTGAAGCTTTCTTT.

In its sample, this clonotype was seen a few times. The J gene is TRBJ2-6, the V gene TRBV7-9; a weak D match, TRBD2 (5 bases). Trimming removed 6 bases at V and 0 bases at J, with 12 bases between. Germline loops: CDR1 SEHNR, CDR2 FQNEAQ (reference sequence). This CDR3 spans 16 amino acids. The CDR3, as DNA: TGTGCCAGCAGGGACGGCGGGTACTCTGGGGCCAACGTCCTGACTTTC. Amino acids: CASRDGGYSGANVLTF.

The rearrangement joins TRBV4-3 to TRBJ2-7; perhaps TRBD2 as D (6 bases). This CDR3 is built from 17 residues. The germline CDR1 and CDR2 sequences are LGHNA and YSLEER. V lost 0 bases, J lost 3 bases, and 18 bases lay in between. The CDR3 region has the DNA TGCGCCAGCAGCCAAGATCGCTACGGGGGATCTAACTACGAGCAGTACTTC. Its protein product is CASSQDRYGGSNYEQYF.